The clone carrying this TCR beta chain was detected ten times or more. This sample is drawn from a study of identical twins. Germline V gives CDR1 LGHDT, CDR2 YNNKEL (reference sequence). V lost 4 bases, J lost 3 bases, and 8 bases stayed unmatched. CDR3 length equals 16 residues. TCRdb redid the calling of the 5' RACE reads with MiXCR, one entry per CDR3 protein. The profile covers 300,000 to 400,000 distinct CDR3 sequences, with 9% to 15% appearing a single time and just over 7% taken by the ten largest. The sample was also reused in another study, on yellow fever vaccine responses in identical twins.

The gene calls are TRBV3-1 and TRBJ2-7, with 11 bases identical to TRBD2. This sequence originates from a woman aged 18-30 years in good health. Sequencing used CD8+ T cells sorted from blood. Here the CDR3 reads CASSLTSGLAVYEQYF. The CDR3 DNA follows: TGTGCCAGCAGCCTAACCTCGGGACTAGCGGTCTACGAGCAGTACTTC.